This T cell receptor beta chain comes out of a study of cytomegalovirus exposure and HLA in healthy donors. Regarding the study as a whole: What was likely a sequencing artifact was a cluster of highly shared sequence variants.

The CDR3 contains 18 residues. Germline CDR1 and CDR2: GTSNPN and SVGIG (reference sequence). The J segment lost 7 bases and the V segment lost 7 bases, leaving 25 bases of the junction unmatched. Points on this clone: Its antigen is undetermined.

Primers included in the PCR were 60 Vbeta and 13 Jbeta primers. Libraries were prepared by immunoSEQ multiplex PCR; TCRdb keeps only in-frame clonotypes and omits some of them. The specimen's table records about 120,000 clones. The chain employs TRBV30 and TRBJ1-2, with 9 bases lining up with TRBD1. This receptor was taken from a woman between 35 and 50 years old in good health and CMV-seropositive. Sequences were obtained from PBMCs. The CDR3 spells CAFPRETGGTSGYGGYTF. The CDR3 nucleotides are TGTGCCTTCCCACGGGAGACAGGGGGGACTAGTGGGTATGGTGGCTACACCTTC.